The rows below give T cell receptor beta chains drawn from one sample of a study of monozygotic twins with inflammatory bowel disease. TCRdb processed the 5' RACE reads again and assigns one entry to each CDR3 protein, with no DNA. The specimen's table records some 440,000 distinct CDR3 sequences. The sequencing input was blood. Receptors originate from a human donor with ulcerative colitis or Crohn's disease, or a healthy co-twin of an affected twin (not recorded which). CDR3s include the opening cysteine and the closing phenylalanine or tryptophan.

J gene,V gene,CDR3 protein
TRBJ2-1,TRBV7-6,CASSLEGGEQFF
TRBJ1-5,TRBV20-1,CSARDGRVESSNQPQHF
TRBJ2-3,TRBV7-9,CASSISVGRTDTQYF
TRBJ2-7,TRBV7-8,CASSWTLSGTYEQYF
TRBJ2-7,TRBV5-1,CASSSYRDQDEQYF
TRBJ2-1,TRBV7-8,CASSLEGQGIDEQFF
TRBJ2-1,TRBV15,CATSREPSYNEQFF
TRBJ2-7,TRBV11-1,CASSTGGTYEQYF
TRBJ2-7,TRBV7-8,CASGSDTSYEQYF
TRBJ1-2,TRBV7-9,CASSLAGAGYTF
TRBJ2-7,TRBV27,CASSFMGRSSYEQYF
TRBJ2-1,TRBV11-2,CASALAGGMSEQFF
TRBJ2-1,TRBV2,CASSRGSNNEQFF
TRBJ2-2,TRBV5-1,CASSRGGGANTGELFF
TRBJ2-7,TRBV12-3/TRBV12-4,CASSLGRGGDEQYF
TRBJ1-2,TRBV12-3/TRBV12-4,CASSLGTRANYGYTF
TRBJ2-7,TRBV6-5,CASSSSGRRTYEQYF
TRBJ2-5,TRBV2,CASSCHGEETQYF
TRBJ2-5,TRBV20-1,CSASRGQETQYF
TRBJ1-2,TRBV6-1,CASSVGGTGLENYGYTF
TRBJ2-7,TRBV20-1,CSAKPPGLAGGKEYF
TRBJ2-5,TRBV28,CASGQEETQYF
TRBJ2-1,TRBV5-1,CASSARQGTPYGEQFF
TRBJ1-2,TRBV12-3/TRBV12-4,CASSLDGGYTF
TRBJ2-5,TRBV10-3,CAISESLAGDSETQYF
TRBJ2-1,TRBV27,CASRKTGFYNEQFF
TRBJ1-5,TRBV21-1,CASSKRDKSSAEGNQPQHF
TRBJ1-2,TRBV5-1,CASSLSSGTGAGGYTF
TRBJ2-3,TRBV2,CASSEGYLGQGTDTQYF
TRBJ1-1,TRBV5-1,CASRTTPNTEAFF
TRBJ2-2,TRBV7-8,CASSPYRVNTGELFF
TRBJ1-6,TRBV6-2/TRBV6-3,CASSPGVRSPLHF
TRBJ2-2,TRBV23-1,CASSQATSGRARTGELFF
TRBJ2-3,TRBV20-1,CSARGTLDTQYF
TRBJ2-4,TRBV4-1,CASSQEAGRVKNIQYF
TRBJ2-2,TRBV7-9,CASSEFWGQPNTGELFF
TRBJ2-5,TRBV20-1,CSARVESSGGDPQETQYF
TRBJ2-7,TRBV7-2,CASSLARGGYYEQYF
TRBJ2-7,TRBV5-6,CASSLAQAYEQYF
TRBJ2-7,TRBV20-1,CSARGPGTSGRAEEQYF
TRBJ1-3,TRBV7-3,CASSSKKHRRIAGNTIYF